The next 13 T cell receptor beta chains were all read from a single sample in a study of T-cell reconstitution after alpha-beta-depleted transplantation in children. Preparing the TCRbeta library involved the use of unique molecular identifiers. TCRdb reanalysed the PCR reads using MiXCR and keeps one entry per CDR3 protein. The table lists 200,000 to 300,000 distinct CDR3 sequences, 20% to 30% of them singletons. Sequencing was performed on PBMCs, mostly from graft donor cells, taken 360 days after TCRalphabeta/CD19-depleted stem cell transplant. The receptors here all came from a female patient between 2 and 15 years old who had a stem cell transplant for congenital amegakaryocytic thrombocytopenia, so the T cells may come from the graft donor.

This chain links TRBV5-1 with TRBJ2-1, with a tentative D call TRBD2 (5 bases). Germline V gene sequence: CDR1 SGHRS, CDR2 YFSETQ. This CDR3 contains 13 residues. The V gene lost 0 bases and the J gene lost 10 bases, with 11 bases spanning the gap. CDR3 bases: TGCGCCAGCAGCTTGGAGCGGCCTAGCGAGCAGTTCTTC. Protein: CASSLERPSEQFF.

V usage is TRBV11-2 and J usage is TRBJ2-3; the match to TRBD2 covers 12 bases. Germline loops: CDR1 SGHAT, CDR2 FQNNGV. The CDR3 contains 17 residues. Trimming removed 1 base from V and 4 bases from J; junction bases left unmatched: 6. The CDR3 spells CASSLVRTSGNADTQYF. CDR3 coding DNA: TGTGCCAGCAGCTTAGTCCGGACTAGCGGGAACGCAGATACGCAGTATTTT.

This sequence joins TRBV25-1 and TRBJ1-5, with D possibly TRBD1 on 5 matching bases. Germline loops: CDR1 MGHDK, CDR2 SYGVNS. V gave up 5 bases and J gave up 4 bases, with 6 bases separating them. This CDR3 is 12 amino acids long. CDR3 nucleotide sequence: TGTGCCAGCAGTCACAGGAATCAGCCCCAGCATTTT. Protein: CASSHRNQPQHF.

This clonotype was observed a handful of times. The chain combines TRBV7-9 with TRBJ2-1; D may be TRBD2 (5 bases). Trimming shortened V by 7 bases and J by 4 bases, and 20 bases separated the two germline ends. The CDR3 runs 16 residues. The germline CDR1 and CDR2 sequences are SEHNR and FQNEAQ (reference sequence). CDR3 region: CASTKIVEDLYNEQFF. CDR3 nucleotides: TGTGCCAGCACCAAAATAGTGGAGGACCTTTACAATGAGCAGTTCTTC.

J is TRBJ2-7 and V is TRBV4-1; a possible D gene is TRBD1 (6 bases). The CDR3 spans 15 residues. Trimming took 1 base from V and 2 from J, leaving 12 bases between them. The V gene's germline CDR1 is MGHRA and CDR2 YSYEKL. CDR3 sequence (DNA): TGCGCCAGCAGCCAAGGTCCGGACAGCCCCTACGAGCAGTACTTC. Its protein is CASSQGPDSPYEQYF.

V and J are TRBV5-1 and TRBJ2-5, with 7 bases lining up with TRBD1. CDR3 length: 15 amino acids. With V trimmed by 5 bases and J by 4 bases, 11 bases remained unmatched. The germline gives CDR1 SGHRS, CDR2 YFSETQ. This CDR3 reads CASRMNTGVGETQYF. DNA for the CDR3: TGCGCCAGCAGGATGAATACAGGGGTAGGAGAGACCCAGTACTTC. Supplemented by reference TRBV5-1 and TRBJ2-5, the full variable domain reads KAGVTQTPRYLIKTRGQQVTLSCSPISGHRSVSWYQQTPGQGLQFLFEYFSETQRNKGNFPGRFSGRQFSNSRSEMNVSTLELGDSALYLCASRMNTGVGETQYFGPGTRLLVL.

This chain uses TRBV7-6 with TRBJ2-1; tentative D call: TRBD1 (5 bases). The CDR3 spans 13 residues. Per the germline V gene, CDR1 is SGHVS and CDR2 is FNYEAQ. Trimming removed 1 base from V and 10 bases from J, with 11 bases in between. The CDR3 region is CASSLVGSGEQFF. In DNA form, the CDR3 reads TGTGCCAGCAGCTTAGTGGGGTCAGGGGAGCAGTTCTTC.

This clonotype was recorded many times. The chain employs TRBV18 and TRBJ1-2; D unresolved. Deletions cut 4 bases from V and 4 bases from J, with 7 bases between. The germline gives CDR1 KGHSH, CDR2 LQKENI. The CDR3 is 12 amino acids. For the CDR3, the DNA is TGTGCCAGCTCACTCGACACCTATGGCTACACCTTC. This encodes CASSLDTYGYTF.

This clonotype appeared a few times. It may be a read error: a sequence one base away is much more abundant. The chain recombines TRBV28 with TRBJ2-5; D remains ambiguous. Per germline, CDR1 MDHEN and CDR2 SYDVKM. Trimming took off 3 bases at V and 5 bases at J, with 4 bases between the two ends. The CDR3 spans 11 residues. DNA for the CDR3: TGTGCCAGCAGTTTCGTGGAGACCCAGTACTTC. Protein product: CASSFVETQYF.

This clonotype has more than one count but fewer than ten. This sequence joins TRBV5-1 and TRBJ2-1; no clear D. The germline CDR1 and CDR2 sequences are SGHRS and YFSETQ. This CDR3 spans 15 amino acids. V dropped 3 bases and J dropped 7 bases, with 17 bases sitting between them. The CDR3 DNA reads TGCGCCAGCAGCTCGATGCACAAGACCTGGAATGAGCAGTTCTTC. The encoded protein is CASSSMHKTWNEQFF.

This clonotype was seen a handful of times. The CDR3 sequence: CSVDLGAGYQETQYF. The CDR3 DNA sequence: TGCAGCGTTGACTTAGGAGCTGGGTACCAAGAGACCCAGTACTTC. The chain employs TRBV29-1 and TRBJ2-5; D remains ambiguous. This CDR3 has 15 residues. V was trimmed by 3 bases and J by 0 bases, leaving 14 bases between them. The germline V gene encodes CDR1 SQVTM and CDR2 ANQGSEA.

The chain uses TRBV12-3 or TRBV12-4 and TRBJ2-4, with D hard to call. The CDR3 is 13 amino acids. V was pared by 1 base and J by 8 bases, with 9 bases between. The CDR3: CASSLGRRDIQYF. CDR3 sequence (DNA): TGTGCCAGCAGTTTAGGCAGAAGGGACATTCAGTACTTC.

This clonotype was seen only a few times. This rearrangement joins TRBV20-1 to TRBJ1-1; D not resolved. The CDR3 consists of 11 residues. Germline assignment: CDR1 DFQATT and CDR2 SNEGSKA (reference sequence). V was pared by 2 bases and J by 7 bases, with 8 bases between. The CDR3 sequence: CSARSGNEAFF. CDR3 DNA sequence: TGCAGTGCTAGATCGGGCAATGAAGCTTTCTTT.